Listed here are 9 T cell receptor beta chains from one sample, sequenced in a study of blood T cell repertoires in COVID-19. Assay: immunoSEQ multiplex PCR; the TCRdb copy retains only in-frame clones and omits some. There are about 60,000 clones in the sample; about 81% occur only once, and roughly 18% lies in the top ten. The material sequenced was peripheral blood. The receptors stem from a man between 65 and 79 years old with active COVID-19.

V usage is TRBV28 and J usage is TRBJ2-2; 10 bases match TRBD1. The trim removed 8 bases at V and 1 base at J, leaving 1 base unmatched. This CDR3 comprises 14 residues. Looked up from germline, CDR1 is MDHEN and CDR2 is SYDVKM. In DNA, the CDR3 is TGTGCCAGCGGGACAGGGGAGAACACCGGGGAGCTGTTTTTT. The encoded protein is CASGTGENTGELFF.

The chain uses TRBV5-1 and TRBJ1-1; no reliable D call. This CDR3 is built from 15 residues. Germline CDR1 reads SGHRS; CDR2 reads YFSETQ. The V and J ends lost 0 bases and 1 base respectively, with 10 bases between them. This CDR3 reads CASSLVPGTNTEAFF. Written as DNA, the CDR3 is TGCGCCAGCAGCTTGGTCCCGGGTACGAACACTGAAGCTTTCTTT.

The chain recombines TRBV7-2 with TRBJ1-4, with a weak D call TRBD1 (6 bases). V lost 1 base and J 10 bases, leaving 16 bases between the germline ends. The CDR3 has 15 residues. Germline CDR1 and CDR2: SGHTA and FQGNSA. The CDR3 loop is CASSLGTVGLGKLFF. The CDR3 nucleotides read TGTGCCAGCAGCTTAGGGACAGTTGGCTTGGGAAAACTGTTTTTT.

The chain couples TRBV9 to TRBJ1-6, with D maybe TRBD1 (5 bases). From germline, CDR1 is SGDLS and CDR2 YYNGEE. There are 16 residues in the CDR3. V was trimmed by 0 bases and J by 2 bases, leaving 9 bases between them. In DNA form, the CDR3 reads TGTGCCAGCAGCGTAGACGACAGTGCCTATAATTCACCCCTCCACTTT. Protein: CASSVDDSAYNSPLHF.

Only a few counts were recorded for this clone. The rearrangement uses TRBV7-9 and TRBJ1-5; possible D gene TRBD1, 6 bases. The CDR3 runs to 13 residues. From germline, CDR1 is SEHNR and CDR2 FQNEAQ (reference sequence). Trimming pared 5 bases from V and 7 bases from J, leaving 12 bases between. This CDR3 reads CASSPGEGQPQHF. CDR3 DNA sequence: TGTGCCAGCAGCCCAGGGGAAGGGCAGCCCCAGCATTTT.

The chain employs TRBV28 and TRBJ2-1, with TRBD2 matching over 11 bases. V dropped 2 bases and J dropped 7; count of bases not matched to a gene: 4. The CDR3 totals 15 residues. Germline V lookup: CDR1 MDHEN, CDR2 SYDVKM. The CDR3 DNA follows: TGTGCCAGCAGTTTACTAGCGGGAGGAGGTAATGAGCAGTTCTTC. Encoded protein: CASSLLAGGGNEQFF. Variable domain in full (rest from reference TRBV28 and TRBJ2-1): DVKVTQSSRYLVKRTGEKVFLECVQDMDHENMFWYRQDPGLGLRLIYFSYDVKMKEKGDIPEGYSVSREKKERFSLILESASTNQTSMYLCASSLLAGGGNEQFFGPGTRLTVL.

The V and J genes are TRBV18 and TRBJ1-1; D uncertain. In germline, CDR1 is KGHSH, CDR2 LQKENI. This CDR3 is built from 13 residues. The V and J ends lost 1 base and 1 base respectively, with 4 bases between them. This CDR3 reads CASSPLQNTEAFF. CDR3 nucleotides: TGTGCCAGCTCACCACTACAGAACACTGAAGCTTTCTTT. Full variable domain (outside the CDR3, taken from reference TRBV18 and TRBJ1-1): NAGVMQNPRHLVRRRGQEARLRCSPMKGHSHVYWYRQLPEEGLKFMVYLQKENIIDESGMPKERFSAEFPKEGPSILRIQQVVRGDSAAYFCASSPLQNTEAFFGQGTRLTVV.

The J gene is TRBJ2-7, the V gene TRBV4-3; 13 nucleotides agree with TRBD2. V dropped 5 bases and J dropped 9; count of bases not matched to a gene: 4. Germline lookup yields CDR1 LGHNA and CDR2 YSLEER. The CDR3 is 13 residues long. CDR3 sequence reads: CASSSGLAGSQYF. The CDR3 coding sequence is TGCGCCAGCAGCTCGGGACTAGCGGGGTCGCAGTACTTC.

This CDR3 reads CASSYRRAKYEQYF. The CDR3 DNA follows: TGTGCCAGCAGTTACCGGAGGGCCAAATACGAGCAGTACTTC. The chain has TRBV6-2 or TRBV6-3 and TRBJ2-7, with a weak D call TRBD2 (6 bases). Germline-derived CDR1 and CDR2 are MNHEY and SVGEGT. V shed 2 bases and J shed 4 bases, with 12 bases lying between them. The CDR3 length is 14 residues.